A single sample gave rise to the 19 T cell receptor beta chains below, sequenced in a study of T cell changes during pregnancy in multiple sclerosis (dated by TCRdb to about 2019). To prepare the library, the immunoSEQ multiplex PCR assay was applied. TCRdb took this table from immuneACCESS and kept in-frame rearrangements with V and J called. Such tables lack part of the clones; where checked against another copy, unresolved V genes explain under half of the gap, and the rest is unexplained. In this sample the table shows approximately 100,000 clones, 75% to 95% of which occur a single time. The ten largest clones add up to around 3.1% of the sample. Sample: peripheral blood, taken in the second trimester of pregnancy. The receptors here all came from a female donor with multiple sclerosis, enrolled in a pregnancy study.

The CDR3 loop is CASRSGRYNEQFF. CDR3 sequence (DNA): TGTGCCAGTAGGAGCGGACGGTACAATGAGCAGTTCTTC. The chain is built from TRBV19 and TRBJ2-1, with D possibly being TRBD2 (5 bases). Germline V gives CDR1 LNHDA, CDR2 SQIVND (reference sequence). This CDR3 is built from 13 residues. V shed 6 bases and J shed 4 bases, with 10 bases lying between them.

This chain uses TRBV9 with TRBJ1-1; no definite D call. V was cut by 4 bases and J by 7 bases, with 5 bases left in between. The CDR3 extends over 10 amino acids. The V gene's germline CDR1 is SGDLS and CDR2 YYNGEE. In DNA form, the CDR3 reads TGTGCCAGCAGCCCCCTTGAAGCTTTCTTT. It translates to CASSPLEAFF.

The CDR3 reads CASSAGLAGVTDTQYF. The DNA of the CDR3 is TGTGCCAGCAGCGCCGGACTAGCGGGAGTCACAGATACGCAGTATTTT. The chain employs TRBV5-4 and TRBJ2-3; 13 nucleotides agree with TRBD2. The CDR3 is 16 amino acids. Trimming cost V 4 bases and J 2 bases; bases outside gene matches: 4. The germline gives CDR1 SGHNT, CDR2 YYREEE (reference sequence).

V and J are TRBV27 and TRBJ2-7, with 10 nucleotides matching TRBD1. The J segment lost 4 bases and the V segment lost 2 bases, leaving 11 bases of the junction unmatched. Germline V gives CDR1 MNHEY, CDR2 SMNVEV (reference sequence). The CDR3 sequence is 17 residues long. The CDR3 is CASSLGPQKGQGYEQYF. DNA of the CDR3: TGTGCCAGCAGTTTAGGGCCCCAAAAGGGACAGGGGTACGAGCAGTACTTC.

The V gene is TRBV5-6, the J gene TRBJ2-5; TRBD2 matches at 12 bases. The CDR3 contains 17 residues. V was clipped by 3 bases and J by 9 bases; unmatched bases: 15. The germline V gene encodes CDR1 SGHDT and CDR2 YYEEEE. As DNA, the CDR3 is TGTGCCAGCAGCTCCCTTACTAGCGGGAGGTTGGAGGAGGCCCAGTACTTC. Protein: CASSSLTSGRLEEAQYF.

CDR3 loop: CASRGGRILGTQYF. Written as DNA, the CDR3 is TGTGCCAGCAGGGGAGGCCGGATACTTGGGACCCAGTACTTC. This chain connects TRBV28 to TRBJ2-5; D is possibly TRBD2 (6 bases). Germline V gene data show CDR1 as MDHEN and CDR2 as SYDVKM. V shed 6 bases and J shed 7 bases, with 18 bases lying between them. This CDR3 comprises 14 residues.

The chain couples TRBV11-3 to TRBJ2-1, with TRBD1 as a possible D gene (7 bases). Germline CDR1 SGHNT, CDR2 YENEEA. Trimming removed 5 bases at V and 8 bases at J, with 16 bases between. This CDR3 comprises 14 residues. The CDR3 region has the DNA TGTGCCAGCAGCCGGGACAGTGGCGGGGATGAGCAGTTCTTC. It encodes CASSRDSGGDEQFF.

This clone was detected a few times. The V gene is TRBV28, the J gene TRBJ1-1; D remains ambiguous. Germline V gene data show CDR1 as MDHEN and CDR2 as SYDVKM. Trimming cost V 3 bases and J 8 bases, with 16 bases left between them. This CDR3 spans 14 amino acids. The CDR3 loop reads CASSFANLRLEAFF. The DNA of the CDR3 is TGTGCCAGCAGTTTTGCCAACCTTCGACTGGAAGCTTTCTTT.

V is TRBV4-2 and J is TRBJ2-4; 8 nucleotides match TRBD2. Germline CDR1 LGHNA, CDR2 YNFKEQ. V lost 5 bases to trimming and J lost 8 bases; unmatched junction nucleotides: 8. This CDR3 has 14 residues. The chain's CDR3 is CASSSPGTRDIQYF. CDR3 in DNA: TGTGCCAGCAGCTCCCCCGGGACTAGAGACATTCAGTACTTC.

This clone was picked up one time. This rearrangement joins TRBV6-5 to TRBJ2-3; D is possibly TRBD2 (6 bases). The germline V gene encodes CDR1 MNHEY and CDR2 SVGAGI. V was pared by 2 bases and J by 4 bases, with 13 bases between. This CDR3 is built from 15 residues. The CDR3 DNA reads as TGTGCCAGCAGTTACGGACTAAGCGGTGCAGATACGCAGTATTTT. It codes for CASSYGLSGADTQYF.

The chain joins TRBV28 to TRBJ1-2; D is possibly TRBD1 (6 bases). This CDR3 spans 14 amino acids. Germline lookup yields CDR1 MDHEN and CDR2 SYDVKM. V was cut by 2 bases and J by 7 bases, with 14 bases left in between. As DNA, the CDR3 is TGTGCCAGCAGTTTAGGGGGGGGCGCTGGTGGCTACACCTTC. Its protein is CASSLGGGAGGYTF.

This clone was detected once. This chain connects TRBV9 to TRBJ2-7; unclear D gene. The CDR3 contains 14 residues. Trimming removed 0 bases from V and 0 bases from J, with 7 bases in between. Germline V gene sequence: CDR1 SGDLS, CDR2 YYNGEE. The CDR3 loop reads CASSVAVFSYEQYF. CDR3 nucleotide sequence: TGTGCCAGCAGCGTAGCGGTCTTCTCCTACGAGCAGTACTTC.

The chain recombines TRBV9 with TRBJ2-5; 8 bases line up with TRBD2. The ends lost 0 bases at V and 5 bases at J; junction bases unmatched: 6. This CDR3 is built from 15 residues. Germline CDR1 reads SGDLS; CDR2 reads YYNGEE. The CDR3 loop is CASSVGAGEYETQYF. Here the CDR3 DNA reads TGTGCCAGCAGCGTAGGAGCGGGAGAGTATGAGACCCAGTACTTC.

This rearrangement joins TRBV19 to TRBJ1-2; 7 nucleotides agree with TRBD1. Germline V gene sequence: CDR1 LNHDA, CDR2 SQIVND (reference sequence). Trimming took 0 bases from V and 7 from J; bases not matched to a gene: 5. This CDR3 has 14 amino acids. The CDR3 DNA reads TGTGCCAGTAGTATAGAGGGGACAGTTGGTGGCTACACCTTC. This encodes CASSIEGTVGGYTF.

This sequence joins TRBV14 and TRBJ1-4, with D tentatively TRBD1 (5 bases). Germline-derived CDR1 and CDR2 are SGHDN and FVKESK. V lost 1 base and J lost 0, with 6 bases in between. This CDR3 has 15 residues. CDR3 bases: TGTGCCAGCAGCCAAGGGACAACAACTAATGAAAAACTGTTTTTT. This translates into CASSQGTTTNEKLFF. The full variable domain, in which reference TRBV14 and TRBJ1-4 provide the parts outside the CDR3, is EAGVTQFPSHSVIEKGQTVTLRCDPISGHDNLYWYRRVMGKEIKFLLHFVKESKQDESGMPNNRFLAERTGGTYSTLKVQPAELEDSGVYFCASSQGTTTNEKLFFGSGTQLSVL.

The V and J genes are TRBV7-3 and TRBJ2-5, with 10 bases that match TRBD1. This CDR3 is 17 amino acids long. V was pared by 5 bases and J by 4 bases, with 13 bases of the junction left unmatched. In germline, CDR1 is SGHTA, CDR2 FQGTGA. The CDR3, as DNA: TGTGCCAGCAGCCTCCCCGGGACAGGGGTTGAACTAGAGACCCAGTACTTC. Its translation: CASSLPGTGVELETQYF.

V is TRBV7-9 and J is TRBJ2-7, with 11 bases fitting TRBD2. The trim removed 4 bases at V and 3 bases at J, leaving 8 bases unmatched. This CDR3 is 16 amino acids long. The germline gives CDR1 SEHNR, CDR2 FQNEAQ (reference sequence). CDR3 nucleotides: TGTGCCAGCAGCTCCTGGGAGACTAGCGGGGACTACGAGCAGTACTTC. It codes for CASSSWETSGDYEQYF.

The chain has TRBV7-8 and TRBJ1-5; weak D call: TRBD1 (5 bases). Between the trimmed V and J ends, which lost 5 bases and 0 bases, there was a span of 14 bases. Germline V gene data show CDR1 as SGHVS and CDR2 as FQNEAQ. The length of the CDR3 is 16 residues. The CDR3 loop reads CASSPAGGASNQPQHF. DNA of the CDR3: TGTGCCAGCAGCCCGGCGGGAGGGGCTAGCAATCAGCCCCAGCATTTT.

This chain joins TRBV9 and TRBJ2-2; no reliable D call. The germline V and J ends were trimmed by 3 bases and 2 bases, with 8 bases remaining between them. The germline CDR1 and CDR2 sequences are SGDLS and YYNGEE. CDR3 length: 14 residues. The CDR3 nucleotides are TGTGCCAGCAGCGCCTCCCTTAACACCGGGGAGCTGTTTTTT. Translation gives CASSASLNTGELFF.